The entry below describes one T cell receptor (beta chain). CDR3 length: 11 residues. The germline V and J ends were trimmed by 7 bases and 4 bases, with 5 bases remaining between them. Germline CDR1 MDHEN, CDR2 SYDVKM. These data belong to a study of technical replicates of blood from several donors. Generated by immunoSEQ multiplex PCR, the TCRdb table keeps only in-frame clones and is missing some. The sample lists 14,000 or so clones, less than 90% occurring once. The source is a human donor in good health. The genes are TRBV28 and TRBJ2-1; D call uncertain. The material sequenced was PBMCs. The CDR3: CASTQYNEQFF. The CDR3 nucleotides are TGTGCCAGCACCCAATACAATGAGCAGTTCTTC.